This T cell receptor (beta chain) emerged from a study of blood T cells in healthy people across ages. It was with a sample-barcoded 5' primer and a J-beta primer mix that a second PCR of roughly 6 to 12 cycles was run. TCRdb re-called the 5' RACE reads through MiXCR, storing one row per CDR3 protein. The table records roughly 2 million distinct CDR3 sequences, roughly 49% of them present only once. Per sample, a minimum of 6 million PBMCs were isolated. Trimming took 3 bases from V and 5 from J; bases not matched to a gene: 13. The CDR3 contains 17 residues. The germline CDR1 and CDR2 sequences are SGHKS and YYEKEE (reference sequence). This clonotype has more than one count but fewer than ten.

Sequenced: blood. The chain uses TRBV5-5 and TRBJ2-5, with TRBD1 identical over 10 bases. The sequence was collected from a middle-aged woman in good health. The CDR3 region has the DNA TGTGCCAGCAGCTCGGAGACAGGGGGCGCGCTGTATGAGACCCAGTACTTC. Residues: CASSSETGGALYETQYF.